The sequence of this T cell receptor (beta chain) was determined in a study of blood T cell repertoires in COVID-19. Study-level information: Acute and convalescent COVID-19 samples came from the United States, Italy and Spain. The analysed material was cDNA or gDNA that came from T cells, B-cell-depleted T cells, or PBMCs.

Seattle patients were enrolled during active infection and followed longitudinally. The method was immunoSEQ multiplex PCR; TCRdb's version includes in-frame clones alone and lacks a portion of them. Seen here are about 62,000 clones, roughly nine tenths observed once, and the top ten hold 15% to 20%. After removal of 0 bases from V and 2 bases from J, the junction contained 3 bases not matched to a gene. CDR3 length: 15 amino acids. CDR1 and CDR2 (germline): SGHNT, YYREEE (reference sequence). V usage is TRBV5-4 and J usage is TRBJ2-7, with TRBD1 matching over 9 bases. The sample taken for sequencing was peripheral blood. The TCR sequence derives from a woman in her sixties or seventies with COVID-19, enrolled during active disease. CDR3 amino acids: CASSLVGDRAYEQYF. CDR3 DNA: TGTGCCAGCAGCTTGGTAGGGGACAGGGCCTACGAGCAGTACTTC.